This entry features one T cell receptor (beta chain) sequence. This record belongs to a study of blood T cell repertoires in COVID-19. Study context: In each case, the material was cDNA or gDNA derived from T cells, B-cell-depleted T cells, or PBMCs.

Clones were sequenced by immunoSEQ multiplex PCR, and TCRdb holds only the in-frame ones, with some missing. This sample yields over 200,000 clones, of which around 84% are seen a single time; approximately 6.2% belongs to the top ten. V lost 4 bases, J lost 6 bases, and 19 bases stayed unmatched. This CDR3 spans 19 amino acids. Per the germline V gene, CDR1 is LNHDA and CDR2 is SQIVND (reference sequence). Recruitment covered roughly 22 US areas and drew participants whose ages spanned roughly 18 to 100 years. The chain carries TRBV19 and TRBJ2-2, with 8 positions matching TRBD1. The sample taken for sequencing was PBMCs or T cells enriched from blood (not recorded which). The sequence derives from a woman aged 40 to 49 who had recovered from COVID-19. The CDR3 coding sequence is TGTGCCAGTAGTACGGCAGGGGGCGGCAGCAGGAGGTCCCCCGGGGAGCTGTTTTTT. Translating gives CASSTAGGGSRRSPGELFF.